This paragraph reports one T cell receptor (beta chain). The target antigen is unknown. These data come from a study of CXCR3-negative and CXCR3-positive naive CD8 T cells. Investigators sorted each CD8+ T cell subset in triplicate, taking approximately 300,000 cells each time. Study observations and caveats: When CXCR3-positive naive cells were set against CXCR3-negative naive cells, the former had more hydrophobic TRB CDR3s. The naive subsets expressed comparable surface CD5, and the authors inferred TCR strength from TRB CDR3 properties. Similar TRBV-TRBJ gene usage was seen in naive CXCR3-negative and CXCR3-positive cells, but not in memory cells. Diversity proved comparably high across both naive subsets and much lower in memory CD8+ cells.

The CDR3 has 12 amino acids. Germline CDR1 reads MNHNY; CDR2 reads SVGAGI (reference sequence). UMI-labeled 5' RACE yielded the TRB cDNA libraries. TCRdb reprocessed the 5' RACE reads and keeps a single row for each CDR3 protein, giving no DNA. The table for this sample gives roughly 100,000 distinct CDR3 sequences. This clonotype originated in a human donor in good health. Some clones in this sample may be carry-over from other donors' samples. V usage is TRBV6-6 and J usage is TRBJ2-3. The source material was naive CXCR3+ CD8+ T cells from blood. The subset denotes: CD45RO-CCR7+CD27+CD95- naive CD8+ T cells expressing CXCR3 (TNR3+). CDR3 region: CASTLGTDTQYF.